This T cell receptor (beta chain) derives from a study of Ad26.COV2.S vaccination and SARS-CoV-2 variants. Study-wide findings and caveats: TCR breadth and depth estimates may have understated total T cell responses.

The CDR3 spans 14 residues. V was shortened by 4 bases and J by 3 bases, with 10 bases between the two germline ends. The germline gives CDR1 SGHAT, CDR2 FQNNGV. Stated treatment: about 20 received Ad26.COV2.S at low or high dose, single or two shots; about 5 received placebo; per-sample allocation not given. Sampling was done on day 63 after the first vaccine or placebo injection. The data were produced by immunoSEQ multiplex PCR, yet TCRdb's version contains in-frame clones alone and is incomplete. The sample has about 320,000 clones, 70% to 90% seen once. This clone was observed many times. Its antigen is unidentified. Additional DNA sequences in this sample encode the identical CDR3.

J is TRBJ1-3 and V is TRBV11-2; unclear D gene. The input for sequencing was peripheral blood, taken in a trial of Ad26.COV2.S vaccine versus placebo. The TCR sequence derives from a person between 18 and 59 years old who received the Ad26.COV2.S COVID-19 vaccine or a placebo. The CDR3 DNA reads TGTGCCAGCAGCTCGAGCCGGGGTGGAAACACCATATATTTT. Translated, it gives CASSSSRGGNTIYF. The full variable domain, in which reference TRBV11-2 and TRBJ1-3 provide the parts outside the CDR3, is EAGVAQSPRYKIIEKRQSVAFWCNPISGHATLYWYQQILGQGPKLLIQFQNNGVVDDSQLPKDRFSAERLKGVDSTLKIQPAKLEDSAVYLCASSSSRGGNTIYFGEGSWLTVV.